This TCR beta chain was captured in a study of shared clonotypes between healthy human individuals. Study-wide points: Few donors limited the genetic and exposure-history diversity represented. Naive subsets generally exceeded memory subsets in estimated richness.

Clones were sequenced by immunoSEQ multiplex PCR, and TCRdb holds only the in-frame ones, with some missing. The sample consists of roughly 640,000 clones, around 97% of them appearing once. In germline, CDR1 is SGHRS, CDR2 YFSETQ. This CDR3 region has 14 residues. The ends lost 4 bases at V and 6 bases at J; junction bases unmatched: 7. This clone has just one count. Its antigen is not known. The sequenced sample was naive CD4+ T cells sorted from blood. Subset described: CD45RA+ positively selected. This sequence originates from a woman aged 25 to 45 in good health. The V call is TRBV5-1, the J call TRBJ1-1, with TRBD1 identical over 9 bases. The CDR3 DNA reads as TGCGCCAGCAGCGAACAGGGGGCGGTGGCTGAAGCTTTCTTT. As protein: CASSEQGAVAEAFF.